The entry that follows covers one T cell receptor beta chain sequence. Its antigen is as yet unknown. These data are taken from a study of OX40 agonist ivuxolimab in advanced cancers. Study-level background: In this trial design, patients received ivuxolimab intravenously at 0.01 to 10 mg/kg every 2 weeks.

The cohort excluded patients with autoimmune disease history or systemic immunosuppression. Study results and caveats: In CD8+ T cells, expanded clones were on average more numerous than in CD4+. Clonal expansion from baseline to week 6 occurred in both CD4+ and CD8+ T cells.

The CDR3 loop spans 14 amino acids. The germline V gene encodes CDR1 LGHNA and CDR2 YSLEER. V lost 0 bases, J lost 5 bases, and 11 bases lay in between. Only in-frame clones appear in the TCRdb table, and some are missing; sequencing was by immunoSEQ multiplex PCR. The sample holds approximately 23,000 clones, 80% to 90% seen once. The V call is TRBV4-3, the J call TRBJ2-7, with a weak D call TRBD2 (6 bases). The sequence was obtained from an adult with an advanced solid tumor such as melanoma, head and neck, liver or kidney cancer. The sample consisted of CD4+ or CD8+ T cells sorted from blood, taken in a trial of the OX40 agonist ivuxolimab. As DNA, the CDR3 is TGCGCCAGCAGCCAAGAAAGCTGGGGGGACGAGCAGTACTTC. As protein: CASSQESWGDEQYF.